This record covers a single TCR beta chain. Per the study methods: The assay estimated nucleated cells by amplifying reference gene primers. The data were produced by immunoSEQ multiplex PCR, yet TCRdb's version contains in-frame clones alone and is incomplete. The V and J calls and clone size were taken over from that table, and D and trimming were inferred from the DNA. The sample consists of some 150,000 clones, roughly 88% of them appearing once. The sample belongs to a study of blood T cell repertoires in COVID-19. Study details: T cells, B-cell-depleted T cells, or PBMCs supplied cDNA or gDNA.

Everyone who took part was about 18 to 89 years old, and they came from roughly 25 US areas. Cohorts were assigned according to the clinical history that participants reported. The CDR3 covers 16 residues. With 1 base removed from V and 0 bases from J, the gap between germline ends came to 10 bases. Per the germline V gene, CDR1 is SGHTA and CDR2 is FQGNSA. The clonotype originates from a woman in her thirties with acute COVID-19. Sequenced material: PBMCs or T cells enriched from blood (not recorded which). This sequence joins TRBV7-2 and TRBJ1-5; tentatively, D is TRBD1 (6 bases). CDR3 bases: TGTGCCAGCAGCTTAGTAGGGGGGGTTAGCAATCAGCCCCAGCATTTT. This encodes CASSLVGGVSNQPQHF.